What follows is one T cell receptor beta chain and its context. Its antigen remains unidentified. These data are taken from a study of beta chain features in type 1 diabetes. As every portion of the isolated RNA was reverse transcribed, the sequencing read expressed TCRB transcripts. Sequencing of naive, central memory and regulatory T cell samples gave an average of around 3.6 million reads. Using immunoSEQ multiplex PCR, the repertoire was profiled, and TCRdb retains in-frame clones only, with some absent. The sample has 450,000 or so clones; over 9.5% are singletons. Findings and caveats of the study: VDJ junctions in type 1 diabetes patients carried more deletions and fewer insertions. Within each of all four CD4+ subsets, Type 1 diabetes patients had TCRB CDR3s that were moderately but significantly shorter.

Sample: naive CD4+ T cells from blood. This sequence originates from a woman aged 18-29 years in good health.

The DNA for the CDR3 is TGTGCCAGCAGCTTAATAGGGACCGTGAACACCGGGGAGCTGTTTTTT. The encoded protein is CASSLIGTVNTGELFF. V gene TRBV7-6 combines with J gene TRBJ2-2; D might be TRBD1 or TRBD2, each matching 5 bases. Germline V gene lookup returns CDR1 SGHVS and CDR2 FNYEAQ. V dropped 2 bases and J dropped 1 base, with 11 bases sitting between them. The CDR3 sequence is 16 residues long.